Listed below are T cell receptor beta chains from one sample, sequenced in a study of CD8 T cells in ankylosing spondylitis. TCRdb used MiXCR to reprocess the 5' RACE reads, holding one entry per CDR3 protein. The table lists 240,000 or so distinct CDR3 sequences, around 11% of them singletons, with 6.8% in the top ten. The source material was blood, either unsorted or a sorted T cell fraction (not recorded which). The receptors stem from a male donor with ankylosing spondylitis or in good health (not recorded which). The CDR3 runs from the conserved cysteine through the conserved F or W. Each record gives: J gene, D gene, clone size, V gene, CDR3 protein, CDR3 DNA. A D gene is named only where the DNA matches it firmly. For some rows the clone size is stated as once, few or many, or as a class when expanded; others skip it.

TRBJ1-1 | . | many | TRBV5-1 | CASSLREGGNTEAFF | TGCGCCAGCAGCCTGAGGGAGGGAGGGAACACTGAAGCTTTCTTT
TRBJ2-7 | . | . | TRBV3-1 | CASSQEGQTYEQYF | TGTGCCAGCAGCCAAGAAGGACAGACCTACGAGCAGTACTTC
TRBJ1-2 | . | few | TRBV7-9 | CASSKDGSYGYTF | TGTGCCAGCAGCAAAGATGGGAGCTATGGCTACACCTTC
TRBJ2-1 | TRBD1 | . | TRBV14 | CASSQGDRWSYNEQFF | TGTGCCAGCAGCCAAGGGGACAGGTGGTCCTACAATGAGCAGTTCTTC
TRBJ2-1 | TRBD2 | many | TRBV4-2 | CASSQDVAGNEQFF | TGTGCCAGCAGCCAAGATGTAGCGGGCAATGAGCAGTTCTTC
TRBJ2-3 | . | few | TRBV7-3 | CASSLTPQHTDTQYF | TGTGCCAGCAGCTTAACGCCCCAACACACAGATACGCAGTATTTT
TRBJ2-1 | . | many | TRBV20-1 | CSARDRGSNNEQFF | TGCAGTGCTAGAGATCGTGGGAGTAACAATGAGCAGTTCTTC
TRBJ2-5 | . | few | TRBV20-1 | CSARVGGLRAQYF | TGCAGTGCTAGAGTTGGGGGGCTAAGGGCCCAGTACTTC
TRBJ2-1 | TRBD2 | . | TRBV29-1 | CSVARRLAGDNEQFF | TGCAGCGTTGCACGGCGACTAGCGGGAGATAATGAGCAGTTCTTC
TRBJ2-3 | . | . | TRBV29-1 | CSVEGPGTDTQYF | TGCAGCGTTGAAGGGCCCGGGACAGATACGCAGTATTTT
TRBJ2-1 | . | few | TRBV7-2 | CASSWPGTSNNEQFF | TGTGCCAGCAGCTGGCCCGGGACTTCAAACAATGAGCAGTTCTTC
TRBJ2-3 | . | . | TRBV12-3/TRBV12-4 | CASSPVPDTQYF | TGTGCCAGCAGCCCCGTCCCAGATACGCAGTATTTT
TRBJ1-6 | . | many | TRBV6-5 | CASSFTGMNSPLHF | TGTGCCAGCAGTTTTACGGGGATGAATTCACCCCTCCACTTT
TRBJ2-5 | . | many | TRBV5-1 | CASSWSGILQTQYF | TGCGCCAGCAGCTGGTCAGGGATACTCCAGACCCAGTACTTC
TRBJ1-2 | . | many | TRBV7-9 | CASSLGRQLNYGYTF | TGTGCCAGCAGCTTAGGAAGACAGCTTAACTATGGCTACACCTTC
TRBJ2-3 | . | few | TRBV20-1 | CSARVLGADTQYF | TGCAGTGCTAGAGTGCTAGGGGCGGATACGCAGTATTTT
TRBJ2-5 | . | . | TRBV20-1 | CSARFTETQYF | TGCAGTGCTAGATTCACCGAGACCCAGTACTTC
TRBJ2-1 | . | . | TRBV5-1 | CASSLVLNKQFF | TGCGCCAGCAGCTTGGTTCTCAATAAGCAGTTCTTC
TRBJ2-2 | . | many | TRBV24-1 | CATSDSGDGELFF | TGTGCCACCAGTGATTCAGGGGACGGGGAGCTGTTTTTT
TRBJ2-5 | TRBD2 | many | TRBV20-1 | CGIYAGGDWETQYF | TGCGGCATTTACGCGGGGGGGGATTGGGAGACCCAGTACTTC
TRBJ1-2 | . | many | TRBV20-1 | CSARVPVKVGYGYTF | TGCAGTGCTAGAGTCCCAGTCAAAGTTGGATATGGCTACACCTTC
TRBJ2-3 | TRBD2 | many | TRBV7-6 | CASSLGTSVYF | TGTGCCAGCAGCCTGGGGACTAGCGTATATTTT
TRBJ2-7 | TRBD2 | many | TRBV14 | CASSPTSGISYEQYF | TGTGCCAGCAGCCCGACTAGCGGAATATCCTACGAGCAGTACTTC
TRBJ2-7 | . | . | TRBV20-1 | CSARGGIYEQYF | TGCAGTGCTAGAGGCGGGATCTACGAGCAGTACTTC
TRBJ2-3 | . | many | TRBV20-1 | CSASPQRATDTQYF | TGCAGTGCTAGCCCCCAGCGGGCCACAGATACGCAGTATTTT
TRBJ2-1 | . | many | TRBV12-3/TRBV12-4 | CASRSAPPKGYEQFF | TGTGCCAGCAGATCCGCGCCCCCCAAGGGATATGAGCAGTTCTTC
TRBJ2-7 | . | many | TRBV20-1 | CSARDQGRPYEQYF | TGCAGTGCTAGAGATCAGGGCAGGCCCTACGAGCAGTACTTC
TRBJ2-7 | . | few | TRBV10-3 | CAISVGETYEQYF | TGTGCCATCAGTGTGGGGGAGACCTACGAGCAGTACTTC
TRBJ2-3 | . | many | TRBV25-1 | CASSEENTDTQYF | TGTGCCAGCAGTGAAGAGAACACAGATACGCAGTATTTT
TRBJ2-1 | . | many | TRBV12-3/TRBV12-4 | CASSLSVLGNEQFF | TGTGCCAGCAGTTTGTCGGTCCTTGGAAATGAGCAGTTCTTC
TRBJ2-3 | . | many | TRBV5-6 | CASRPLTIGTDTQYF | TGTGCCAGCAGGCCCCTAACCATTGGCACAGATACGCAGTATTTT
TRBJ2-1 | . | once | TRBV29-1 | CSVSDRDEQFF | TGCAGCGTCTCGGACCGAGATGAGCAGTTCTTC
TRBJ1-5 | . | many | TRBV5-5 | CASSSGAINQPQHF | TGTGCCAGCAGCTCAGGGGCAATCAATCAGCCCCAGCATTTT
TRBJ1-1 | . | many | TRBV20-1 | CSARGGRGDTEAFF | TGCAGTGCTAGAGGAGGCAGGGGTGATACTGAAGCTTTCTTT
TRBJ1-5 | . | many | TRBV12-3/TRBV12-4 | CASRSDRDLYQPQHF | TGTGCCAGCAGATCAGATAGGGACTTATATCAGCCCCAGCATTTT
TRBJ2-1 | . | few | TRBV6-1 | CASSPISGDEQFF | TGTGCCAGCAGCCCCATTTCAGGTGATGAGCAGTTCTTC
TRBJ2-1 | TRBD2 | many | TRBV20-1 | CSAREGTSGRGEQFF | TGCAGTGCTAGAGAAGGGACTAGCGGGAGGGGTGAGCAGTTCTTC
TRBJ2-3 | . | many | TRBV9 | CASSVEGSDTQYF | TGTGCCAGCAGCGTAGAAGGCTCAGATACGCAGTATTTT
TRBJ2-1 | TRBD1 | many | TRBV5-6 | CASSDKDRVYEQFF | TGTGCCAGCAGCGATAAGGACAGGGTCTATGAGCAGTTCTTC
TRBJ1-6 | . | few | TRBV20-1 | CSARDGLYGSPLHF | TGCAGTGCTAGAGATGGGTTATATGGTTCACCCCTCCACTTT
TRBJ1-1 | . | . | TRBV3-1 | CASSLHLGGFHTEAFF | TGTGCCAGCAGCCTACATTTAGGAGGGTTTCACACTGAAGCTTTCTTT